This TCR beta chain originates from a study of T cells after yellow fever vaccination. Study background: For low cell numbers, libraries were made with SMART-Seq v4 Ultra Low Input.

Production of TCR cDNA was by 5'RACE template switching, which also added a universal primer site and UMIs. MiXCR was run by TCRdb on the 5' RACE reads, yielding one entry per CDR3 protein. The sample includes 340,000 or so distinct CDR3 sequences, around 12% of them seen just once. Comment on this clonotype: Its antigen is still unknown.

General study findings and limits: Contaminating bulk clonotypes could be abundant in FACS-sorted repertoires. Primary-vaccination clones mostly resurfaced post-booster (nearly 97% CD4, under 90% CD8).

V was clipped by 0 bases and J by 2 bases; unmatched bases: 1. Germline lookup yields CDR1 MNHEY and CDR2 SVGAGI. This CDR3 comprises 16 residues. The sample was CD4+ T cells sorted from PBMCs, taken 15 days after the yellow fever booster vaccination. V is TRBV6-5 and J is TRBJ2-6; 7 bases are a match to TRBD2. This clonotype was obtained from a man aged 18 to 30 who received the YFV17D yellow fever vaccine. The CDR3, as DNA: TGTGCCAGCAGTTACTCGGGGGGGGCTGGGGCCAACGTCCTGACTTTC. It encodes CASSYSGGAGANVLTF.